The 23 T cell receptor beta chains below come from one sample, sequenced in a study of shared clonotypes between healthy human individuals. It was CD45RO-negative cells, positively selected for CCR7, that made up naive CD8 cells, with terminally differentiated effector memory CD45RA+ cells excluded. The assay was immunoSEQ multiplex PCR, and TCRdb's table has in-frame clones only and misses some. Counted here are just over 2,000,000 clones, approximately 94% occurring once; the ten biggest clones make up 0.9% to 1.3%. Sequenced material: naive CD8+ T cells sorted from blood. These receptors were collected from a man younger than 35 in good health.

The chain employs TRBV27 and TRBJ1-2; 7 bases line up with TRBD1. V shed 5 bases and J 4 bases; nucleotides not matched to a gene: 4. CDR3 length: 13 amino acids. CDR1 and CDR2 from the germline V gene are MNHEY and SMNVEV (reference sequence). CDR3 region: CASSTRTGYGYTF. CDR3 sequence (DNA): TGTGCCAGCAGTACCCGGACAGGCTATGGCTACACCTTC.

CDR3 amino acids: CASSLRTSGGSGSTDTQYF. In nucleotides, the CDR3 is TGTGCCAGCAGCCTAAGGACTAGCGGGGGAAGTGGCAGCACAGATACGCAGTATTTT. The V gene is TRBV7-9, the J gene TRBJ2-3; 13 bases line up with TRBD2. Germline V lookup: CDR1 SEHNR, CDR2 FQNEAQ (reference sequence). With 5 bases clipped from V and 0 bases from J, the junction kept 11 bases outside the gene matches. The CDR3 runs to 19 residues.

V and J are TRBV21-1 and TRBJ1-1; the table assigns TRBD1, which was not confirmed against the DNA. TRBV21-1 is shown as a pseudogene. This CDR3 comprises 13 residues. CDR3 DNA: TGTGCCGTAGCGCAGGGACAGAACACTGAAGCTTTCTTT. It yields the protein CAVAQGQNTEAFF.

As concerns this clone: Distinct nucleotide sequences in the sample also encode this CDR3. The chain combines TRBV30 with TRBJ2-7; D remains unclear. Germline assignment: CDR1 GTSNPN and CDR2 SVGIG (reference sequence). This CDR3 is built from 12 residues. V was cut by 3 bases and J by 1 base, with 7 bases left in between. This CDR3 reads CAWSSASYEQYF. CDR3 in DNA: TGTGCCTGGAGCTCGGCTTCCTACGAGCAGTACTTC. Using reference TRBV30 and TRBJ2-7 for the parts outside the CDR3, the full variable domain is SQTIHQWPATLVQPVGSPLSLECTVEGTSNPNLYWYRQAAGRGLQLLFYSVGIGQISSEVPQNLSASRPQDRQFILSSKKLLLSDSGFYLCAWSSASYEQYFGPGTRLTVT.

This chain uses TRBV5-6 with TRBJ2-5; 11 positions match TRBD2. Germline CDR1 is SGHDT and CDR2 is YYEEEE. The CDR3 is 16 residues long. V shed 1 base, J shed 2 bases, and the junction held 4 bases outside the gene matches. The CDR3 coding sequence is TGTGCCAGCAGCTTGTTTTTAGCGGGGGGGCAAGAGACCCAGTACTTC. It specifies CASSLFLAGGQETQYF.

V gene TRBV19 combines with J gene TRBJ1-5; the D gene is possibly TRBD1 (5 bases). V shed 3 bases and J shed 6 bases, with 15 bases lying between them. Per the germline V gene, CDR1 is LNHDA and CDR2 is SQIVND (reference sequence). This CDR3 contains 15 residues. The CDR3 spells CASSIHAGGTQPQHF. In nucleotides, the CDR3 is TGTGCCAGTAGTATCCACGCCGGGGGAACTCAGCCCCAGCATTTT. The complete variable domain, with remaining parts taken from reference TRBV19 and TRBJ1-5, reads DGGITQSPKYLFRKEGQNVTLSCEQNLNHDAMYWYRQDPGQGLRLIYYSQIVNDFQKGDIAEGYSVSREKKESFPLTVTSAQKNPTAFYLCASSIHAGGTQPQHFGDGTRLSIL.

The chain combines TRBV27 with TRBJ2-7; tentative D call: TRBD2 (5 bases). The CDR3 contains 16 residues. Between the trimmed V and J ends, which lost 5 bases and 1 base, there was a span of 18 bases. Germline loops: CDR1 MNHEY, CDR2 SMNVEV (reference sequence). CDR3 bases: TGTGCCAGCAGTGCCTCGTTTGGGAGTAATTCCTACGAGCAGTACTTC. The encoded protein is CASSASFGSNSYEQYF.

Concerning this clone itself: The same CDR3 is also encoded by other DNA sequences in this sample. This chain connects TRBV28 to TRBJ1-5; a possible D gene is TRBD1 (5 bases). The V end was cut by 2 bases, the J end by 4 bases, with 9 bases between. The CDR3 has 14 amino acids. Germline CDR1 MDHEN, CDR2 SYDVKM. CDR3 loop: CASSLGQLNQPQHF. CDR3 coding DNA: TGTGCCAGCAGTTTAGGACAACTAAATCAGCCCCAGCATTTT.

The V call is TRBV2, the J call TRBJ2-7, with D tentatively TRBD1 or TRBD2 (5 bases each). From germline, CDR1 is SNHLY and CDR2 FYNNEI. CDR3 size: 14 residues. V lost 3 bases and J lost 2, with 11 bases in between. The CDR3 spells CASSDRDPAYEQYF. The CDR3 coding sequence is TGTGCCAGCAGTGACCGGGACCCGGCCTACGAGCAGTACTTC.

The chain has TRBV7-8 and TRBJ2-3; 9 bases agree with TRBD2. With V trimmed by 5 bases and J by 0 bases, 3 bases remained unmatched. CDR3 length: 15 amino acids. Germline CDR1 and CDR2: SGHVS and FQNEAQ. CDR3 in DNA: TGTGCCAGCAGCCATCTAGCGGGGAGCACAGATACGCAGTATTTT. Translating gives CASSHLAGSTDTQYF.

V and J are TRBV9 and TRBJ1-5; the match to TRBD1 covers 7 bases. V shed 0 bases and J 4 bases; nucleotides not matched to a gene: 4. CDR3 length: 15 amino acids. Germline V CDR1 and CDR2: SGDLS, YYNGEE. The CDR3 loop reads CASSVGDSLNQPQHF. Written as DNA, the CDR3 is TGTGCCAGCAGCGTAGGGGACAGCCTGAATCAGCCCCAGCATTTT.

The genes are TRBV7-9 and TRBJ1-1; 12 nucleotides align to TRBD1. V lost 3 bases and J lost 5; bases outside the gene matches: 4. The CDR3 extends over 15 amino acids. CDR1 is SEHNR, CDR2 FQNEAQ, per germline (reference sequence). The CDR3: CASSLGTGGNTEAFF. In DNA form, the CDR3 reads TGTGCCAGCAGCTTGGGGACAGGGGGCAATACTGAAGCTTTCTTT. Drawing the rest from reference TRBV7-9 and TRBJ1-1, the complete variable domain is DTGVSQNPRHKITKRGQNVTFRCDPISEHNRLYWYRQTLGQGPEFLTYFQNEAQLEKSRLLSDRFSAERPKGSFSTLEIQRTEQGDSAMYLCASSLGTGGNTEAFFGQGTRLTVV.

This chain joins TRBV27 and TRBJ1-1; D is undetermined. V was clipped by 3 bases and J by 5 bases, with 16 bases between them. Germline CDR1 MNHEY, CDR2 SMNVEV (reference sequence). This CDR3 comprises 15 residues. CDR3 nucleotides: TGTGCCAGCAGTTTGGGTTCAGGTTTCGGAACTGAAGCTTTCTTT. This encodes CASSLGSGFGTEAFF.

The chain recombines TRBV4-3 with TRBJ2-7, with D unclear. CDR1 is LGHNA, CDR2 YSLEER, per germline. The length of the CDR3 is 14 residues. V lost 0 bases to trimming and J lost 3 bases, with 9 bases between them. CDR3 in amino acids: CASSQDPWIYEQYF. CDR3 bases: TGCGCCAGCAGCCAAGATCCCTGGATCTACGAGCAGTACTTC.

This sequence joins TRBV10-3 and TRBJ2-2; 9 positions agree with TRBD1. Looked up from germline, CDR1 is ENHRY and CDR2 is SYGVKD. The ends lost 4 bases at V and 2 bases at J; junction bases unmatched: 5. The CDR3 sequence is 16 residues long. The chain's CDR3 is CAISGTGERNTGELFF. CDR3 bases: TGTGCCATCAGTGGGACAGGGGAGCGCAACACCGGGGAGCTGTTTTTT.

The CDR3 sequence: CASSFGDSQETQYF. In nucleotides, the CDR3 is TGCGCCAGCAGCTTCGGAGACAGCCAAGAGACCCAGTACTTC. The chain recombines TRBV5-1 with TRBJ2-5; a weak D match, TRBD1 (5 bases). The V gene's germline CDR1 is SGHRS and CDR2 YFSETQ. This CDR3 contains 14 residues. With 2 bases removed from V and 1 base from J, the gap between germline ends came to 9 bases.

V gene TRBV30 combines with J gene TRBJ1-2, with 8 bases fitting TRBD1. Germline V lookup: CDR1 GTSNPN, CDR2 SVGIG (reference sequence). CDR3 length: 14 residues. Trimming cost V 5 bases and J 4 bases; bases outside gene matches: 9. The CDR3 protein is CAWGFAGGAYGYTF. CDR3 DNA sequence: TGTGCCTGGGGGTTCGCAGGGGGCGCCTATGGCTACACCTTC.

V gene TRBV28 combines with J gene TRBJ1-5; tentative D call: TRBD1 (5 bases). Trimming removed 3 bases at V and 4 bases at J, with 16 bases between. The germline V gene encodes CDR1 MDHEN and CDR2 SYDVKM. There are 16 residues in the CDR3. CDR3 loop: CASSLLAGKGNQPQHF. The CDR3 nucleotides are TGTGCCAGCAGTTTGTTGGCAGGGAAGGGTAATCAGCCCCAGCATTTT.

This clone was counted once. CDR3 amino acids: CASSFSGSVYGYTF. The CDR3 bases are TGTGCCAGCAGTTTTTCCGGCAGCGTCTATGGCTACACCTTC. The J gene is TRBJ1-2, the V gene TRBV27, with no clear D. Deletions cut 3 bases from V and 4 bases from J, with 12 bases between. The CDR3 sequence is 14 residues long. Per the germline V gene, CDR1 is MNHEY and CDR2 is SMNVEV (reference sequence).

As regards this clone: Other DNA sequences of this sample code for an identical CDR3. The V call is TRBV4-1, the J call TRBJ2-7; TRBD2 agrees at 11 bases. Per the germline V gene, CDR1 is MGHRA and CDR2 is YSYEKL. This CDR3 contains 15 residues. Trimming at V came to 1 base and at J to 3 bases, leaving 2 bases not matched to a gene. As DNA, the CDR3 is TGCGCCAGCAGCCAAGGCCTAGCGGGGGGCTACGAGCAGTACTTC. This encodes CASSQGLAGGYEQYF.

The genes are TRBV5-1 and TRBJ2-7; 8 bases map to TRBD2. Trimming removed 0 bases from V and 2 bases from J; junction bases left unmatched: 4. The length of the CDR3 is 15 residues. Germline V CDR1 and CDR2: SGHRS, YFSETQ. The CDR3 here is CASSLEGLDTYEQYF. The CDR3 region has the DNA TGCGCCAGCAGCTTGGAGGGACTAGACACCTACGAGCAGTACTTC. Full variable domain (missing parts from reference TRBV5-1 and TRBJ2-7): KAGVTQTPRYLIKTRGQQVTLSCSPISGHRSVSWYQQTPGQGLQFLFEYFSETQRNKGNFPGRFSGRQFSNSRSEMNVSTLELGDSALYLCASSLEGLDTYEQYFGPGTRLTVT.

This rearrangement joins TRBV7-6 to TRBJ2-3; the D is unclear. The ends were cut back, 5 bases at V and 6 bases at J, with 9 bases in the middle. In germline, CDR1 is SGHVS, CDR2 FNYEAQ. This CDR3 has 12 residues. CDR3 DNA sequence: TGTGCCAGCAGCCAAGGTGGTGATACGCAGTATTTT. Translated, it gives CASSQGGDTQYF.

Points on this clone: Other nucleotide sequences from this sample produce the same CDR3. This chain joins TRBV6-5 and TRBJ2-7; 8 bases map to TRBD2. In germline, CDR1 is MNHEY, CDR2 SVGAGI. The CDR3 contains 15 residues. With V trimmed by 0 bases and J by 1 base, 2 bases remained unmatched. The CDR3 DNA is TGTGCCAGCAGTTACTCTACTAGCGGATCCTACGAGCAGTACTTC. As protein: CASSYSTSGSYEQYF.